This T cell receptor beta chain was profiled in a study of Ad26.COV2.S vaccination and SARS-CoV-2 variants. Study details: Intramuscular Ad26.COV2.S doses were given once or twice, 56 days apart. General study results and limits: After vaccination, reports described spike-specific CD8+ and CD4+ T cell responses as showing substantial breadth. Individuals receiving vaccine had higher spike-specific TCR breadth than placebo recipients did.

The treatment: some 20 received Ad26.COV2.S at low or high dose, single or two shots; about 5 received placebo; per-sample allocation not given. At day 63 after the first vaccine or placebo injection, samples were drawn. This CDR3 has 14 residues. With 4 bases removed from V and 4 bases from J, the gap between germline ends came to 8 bases. From germline, CDR1 is SGHDN and CDR2 FVKESK. Repertoires were generated with immunoSEQ multiplex PCR, while TCRdb's copy carries only in-frame clones and drops some. The table has around 270,000 clones, roughly nine tenths seen once. Note on this clone: Its matching antigen is unknown.

The rearrangement uses TRBV14 and TRBJ2-6; D remains unclear. This TCR was recovered from a person aged 18-60 years who received the Ad26.COV2.S COVID-19 vaccine or a placebo. This specimen was peripheral blood, taken in a trial of Ad26.COV2.S vaccine versus placebo. The CDR3 here is CASSPSRGANVLTF. In nucleotides, the CDR3 is TGTGCCAGCAGCCCTTCCCGGGGGGCCAACGTCCTGACTTTC.